The 16 T cell receptor beta chains below all came from one sample that was sequenced in a study of blood T cell repertoires in COVID-19 (dated by TCRdb to about 2020). The library was built by means of the immunoSEQ multiplex PCR assay. TCRdb's version of the immuneACCESS table is confined to in-frame rearrangements and falls short of the full clone set. An unresolved V gene accounts for under half of the shortfall where checked; the remainder is of unknown origin. This sample has about 250,000 clones in its table, and approximately 88% of those were observed once. Jointly, the top ten make up about 3.1% of the sample. Sample: PBMCs or T cells enriched from blood (not recorded which). Source of these receptors: a woman aged 40 to 50 who had been exposed to COVID-19.

The DNA for the CDR3 is TGTGCCAGCAGCCAAGGAACTGTTATGAACACTGAAGCTTTCTTT. This sequence encodes CASSQGTVMNTEAFF. The rearrangement uses TRBV3-1 (or the pseudogene TRBV3-2) and TRBJ1-1, with no clear D. Germline CDR1 LGHDT, CDR2 YNNKEL (reference sequence). The CDR3 runs to 15 residues. V lost 1 base to trimming and J lost 0 bases, with 9 bases between them.

This clone has just one count. The chain employs TRBV7-6 and TRBJ1-1; no reliable D call. This CDR3 comprises 13 residues. CDR1 and CDR2 from the germline V gene are SGHVS and FNYEAQ. V was shortened by 1 base and J by 4 bases, with 7 bases between the two germline ends. The CDR3 sequence: CASSLGQFTEAFF. The CDR3 region has the DNA TGTGCCAGCAGCTTAGGGCAGTTCACTGAAGCTTTCTTT.

The rearrangement links TRBV11-2 to TRBJ1-4; D perhaps matches TRBD1 (5 bases). Deletions cut 5 bases from V and 3 bases from J, with 10 bases between. Germline V gives CDR1 SGHAT, CDR2 FQNNGV. This CDR3 contains 14 residues. CDR3 in amino acids: CASSLIQANEKLFF. The CDR3 bases are TGTGCCAGCAGCCTAATACAGGCTAATGAAAAACTGTTTTTT.

The chain combines TRBV30 with TRBJ1-2; D gene ambiguous. CDR1 GTSNPN and CDR2 SVGIG come from the germline V gene (reference sequence). This CDR3 has 13 amino acids. The V end lost 1 base, the J end lost 5 bases, and 11 bases lay between the germline ends. The CDR3 here is CAWSAGLRYGYTF. The DNA for the CDR3 is TGTGCCTGGAGTGCTGGGCTCCGATATGGCTACACCTTC.

This clone has just a few counts. The chain links TRBV7-9 to TRBJ2-1, with 11 bases aligning to TRBD2. Germline values: CDR1 SEHNR, CDR2 FQNEAQ (reference sequence). This CDR3 is built from 16 residues. The ends lost 4 bases at V and 9 bases at J; junction bases unmatched: 11. The CDR3 sequence: CASSSTIAGGSVEQFF. The CDR3 region has the DNA TGTGCCAGCAGCTCAACAATAGCGGGAGGGTCGGTTGAGCAGTTCTTC.

V gene TRBV3-1 (or the pseudogene TRBV3-2) combines with J gene TRBJ2-1, with 7 bases lining up with TRBD2. The trim removed 0 bases at V and 4 bases at J, leaving 6 bases unmatched. Germline assignment: CDR1 LGHDT and CDR2 YNNKEL (reference sequence). The CDR3 has 16 residues. CDR3 region: CASSQDARGSYNEQFF. The CDR3 region has the DNA TGTGCCAGCAGCCAAGATGCGCGGGGGAGTTACAATGAGCAGTTCTTC.

The chain carries TRBV30 and TRBJ1-1; possible D gene TRBD1, 5 bases. The CDR3 has 14 amino acids. Germline loops: CDR1 GTSNPN, CDR2 SVGIG (reference sequence). V shed 0 bases and J shed 4 bases, with 12 bases lying between them. CDR3 residues: CAWSVFTGVTEAFF. The CDR3 DNA follows: TGTGCCTGGAGTGTATTTACGGGGGTCACTGAAGCTTTCTTT.

Only one count was recorded for this clone. DNA of the CDR3: TGTGCCAGCAGCGCCCAGGGTCTCTATAATTCACCCCTCCACTTT. Its translation: CASSAQGLYNSPLHF. The chain recombines TRBV7-2 with TRBJ1-6, with a weak D call TRBD1 (5 bases). CDR3 length: 15 amino acids. V was clipped by 5 bases and J by 3 bases, with 11 bases between them. CDR1 SGHTA and CDR2 FQGNSA come from the germline V gene.

The CDR3, as DNA: TGTGCCAGCAGCTTAGCGATAGGGGGAAGCAATCAGCCCCAGCATTTT. This gives the protein CASSLAIGGSNQPQHF. This rearrangement joins TRBV7-8 to TRBJ1-5, with a possible D match to TRBD1 (6 bases). Germline V gives CDR1 SGHVS, CDR2 FQNEAQ. Deletions cut 0 bases from V and 1 base from J, with 10 bases between. This CDR3 region has 16 residues.

The chain carries TRBV5-5 and TRBJ1-4, with 10 positions matching TRBD1. Germline V CDR1 and CDR2: SGHKS, YYEKEE (reference sequence). The CDR3 totals 15 residues. Trimming removed 4 bases from V and 10 bases from J; junction bases left unmatched: 10. The CDR3 region is CASSIPGTGVGKLFF. The CDR3 DNA follows: TGTGCCAGCAGCATTCCCGGGACAGGGGTGGGAAAACTGTTTTTT.

The rearrangement joins TRBV24-1 to TRBJ1-2, with D uncertain. This CDR3 comprises 13 residues. Trimming took off 2 bases at V and 4 bases at J, with 7 bases between the two ends. Germline V CDR1 and CDR2: KGHDR, SFDVKD. CDR3 loop: CATSDSATYGYTF. The CDR3 DNA is TGTGCCACCAGTGATTCAGCGACCTATGGCTACACCTTC.

This chain connects TRBV28 to TRBJ2-5; D is possibly TRBD1 (6 bases). Trimming shortened V by 5 bases and J by 2 bases, and 12 bases separated the two germline ends. The CDR3 has 14 amino acids. Germline-derived CDR1 and CDR2 are MDHEN and SYDVKM. The CDR3 loop reads CASSPDRQQETQYF. CDR3 DNA: TGTGCCAGCAGTCCTGACAGGCAACAAGAGACCCAGTACTTC.

This chain joins TRBV11-3 and TRBJ2-5; TRBD1 matches 7 bases. CDR1 and CDR2 (germline): SGHNT, YENEEA. Losses at the gene ends were 8 bases for V and 2 bases for J; bases not matched to a gene: 2. The CDR3 loop spans 12 amino acids. CDR3 DNA sequence: TGTGCCAGCGAGGGACAGCAAGAGACCCAGTACTTC. It yields the protein CASEGQQETQYF.

In regard to this clone: This specimen includes other DNA sequences encoding the same CDR3. The chain joins TRBV12-3 or TRBV12-4 to TRBJ2-7; the match to TRBD2 covers 9 bases. The CDR3 is made up of 12 amino acids. J lost 6 bases, V lost 3 bases, and 0 bases had no gene match. The DNA of the CDR3 is TGTGCCAGCAGTTTGCGGGGGGGCGAGCAGTACTTC. This codes for CASSLRGGEQYF.

This clone was observed a single time. This chain connects TRBV4-3 to TRBJ1-1; D may be TRBD1 (6 bases). This CDR3 region has 15 residues. V was trimmed by 1 base and J by 4 bases, leaving 13 bases between them. Germline CDR1 is LGHNA and CDR2 is YSLEER. Written as DNA, the CDR3 is TGCGCCAGCAGCCAAGTACAGGGAAGACTCACTGAAGCTTTCTTT. It specifies CASSQVQGRLTEAFF.

V and J are TRBV10-1 and TRBJ2-7, with 7 bases fitting TRBD1. The V segment lost 2 bases and the J segment 5 bases; nucleotides outside the gene matches: 15. Germline V gives CDR1 WNHNN, CDR2 SYGVQD (reference sequence). This CDR3 comprises 17 residues. CDR3 nucleotide sequence: TGCGCCAGCAGTGAGAACGGACAGGAGCTCCTAATACACGAGCAGTACTTC. Encoded protein: CASSENGQELLIHEQYF.